This T cell receptor beta chain was found in a study of early T cells in non-severe SARS-CoV-2 infection. Looking at the study overall: Sequenced bulk RNA came from whole blood that was unsorted, and chains were unpaired.

Germline-derived CDR1 and CDR2 are SGHRS and YFSETQ. The CDR3 contains 16 residues. The J segment lost 6 bases and the V segment lost 0 bases, leaving 6 bases of the junction unmatched. General study results and limits: VDJdb-based matching was biased toward anti-spike CD8 responses and missed private and CD4 specificities.

This clonotype was seen a handful of times. Its target is unknown. Researchers attached unique molecular identifiers to individual cDNA molecules. TCRdb redid the calling of the 5' RACE reads with MiXCR, one entry per CDR3 protein. The sample records 40,000 to 60,000 distinct CDR3 sequences, around 9.1% being singletons. Material: whole blood. The chain links TRBV5-1 to TRBJ2-1, with 10 bases that match TRBD2. The sequence derives from an adult who was a healthcare worker with PCR-confirmed SARS-CoV-2 infection or an uninfected control (not recorded which). The CDR3 nucleotides read TGCGCCAGCAGCTTGGTCCCTAGCGGGAGTGGCAATGAGCAGTTCTTC. Protein sequence: CASSLVPSGSGNEQFF.